The 13 T cell receptor beta chains in this list originate from one sample, sequenced in a study of T-cell reconstitution after alpha-beta-depleted transplantation in children. TCRbeta library construction was performed incorporating unique molecular identifiers. MiXCR, applied by TCRdb to the PCR reads, yields one record per CDR3 protein. The sample has 500,000 to 650,000 distinct CDR3 sequences; over 9.5% are singletons. Sequencing was performed on PBMCs, mostly from graft donor cells, taken 180 days after TCRalphabeta/CD19-depleted stem cell transplant. Receptor source: a female patient between 2 and 15 years old who had a stem cell transplant for aplastic anemia, so the T cells may come from the graft donor.

The CDR3 nucleotides are TGTGCCCATACTAGCGGGGCCCAAGAGACCCAGTACTTC. Its translation: CAHTSGAQETQYF. This rearrangement joins TRBV28 to TRBJ2-5, with 10 bases that match TRBD2. With V trimmed by 11 bases and J by 1 base, 4 bases remained unmatched. The CDR3 contains 13 residues. Germline V gives CDR1 MDHEN, CDR2 SYDVKM.

This clonotype occurred many times. The chain couples TRBV9 to TRBJ2-5; maybe TRBD2 (5 bases). The germline CDR1 and CDR2 sequences are SGDLS and YYNGEE. Trimming removed 0 bases at V and 5 bases at J, with 14 bases between. There are 15 residues in the CDR3. In DNA form, the CDR3 reads TGTGCCAGCAGCGTAGGACTCCGAAGAGGGGAGACCCAGTACTTC. This gives the protein CASSVGLRRGETQYF. The entire variable domain, with the rest obtained from reference TRBV9 and TRBJ2-5, is as follows: DSGVTQTPKHLITATGQRVTLRCSPRSGDLSVYWYQQSLDQGLQFLIQYYNGEERAKGNILERFSAQQFPDLHSELNLSSLELGDSALYFCASSVGLRRGETQYFGPGTRLLVL.

The genes are TRBV20-1 and TRBJ2-2; D unresolved. Trimming removed 3 bases from V and 1 base from J, with 9 bases in between. The CDR3 extends over 14 amino acids. The germline V gene has CDR1 DFQATT and CDR2 SNEGSKA (reference sequence). The CDR3 DNA reads as TGCAGTGCTAGTCCGACATTGAACACCGGGGAGCTGTTTTTT. Translating it yields CSASPTLNTGELFF.

This clonotype was detected only a few times. This sequence joins TRBV6-2 or TRBV6-3 and TRBJ2-1; TRBD2 agrees at 9 bases. V gave up 0 bases and J gave up 8 bases; unmatched junction bases: 8. Germline lookup yields CDR1 MNHEY and CDR2 SVGEGT. This CDR3 has 16 amino acids. The DNA for the CDR3 is TGTGCCAGCAGTTACTCGAGGCCTAGCGGGATTTATGAGCAGTTCTTC. The encoded protein is CASSYSRPSGIYEQFF.

This clonotype has a handful of counts. This chain connects TRBV7-9 to TRBJ1-5; D ambiguous. Trimming left V 1 base short and J 4 bases short, with 14 bases between. The V gene's germline CDR1 is SEHNR and CDR2 FQNEAQ (reference sequence). The CDR3 consists of 16 residues. CDR3 residues: CASSLGHSGWNQPQHF. The CDR3 coding sequence is TGTGCCAGCAGCTTAGGTCATTCGGGGTGGAATCAGCCCCAGCATTTT.

This chain connects TRBV7-2 to TRBJ2-7; 7 nucleotides agree with TRBD2. The CDR3 has 12 amino acids. Trimming took 5 bases from V and 9 from J; bases not matched to a gene: 7. Germline assignment: CDR1 SGHTA and CDR2 FQGNSA. CDR3 DNA sequence: TGTGCCAGCAGCCGTGTAGCGGGTGTGCAGTACTTC. This translates into CASSRVAGVQYF.

V is TRBV3-1 and J is TRBJ1-1; 8 bases map to TRBD1. The CDR3 runs 17 residues. Germline-derived CDR1 and CDR2 are LGHDT and YNNKEL (reference sequence). Losses at the gene ends were 1 base for V and 2 bases for J; bases not matched to a gene: 9. The chain's CDR3 is CASSQGGKQGGNTEAFF. DNA for the CDR3: TGTGCCAGCAGCCAAGGAGGAAAACAGGGGGGAAACACTGAAGCTTTCTTT.

The gene calls are TRBV23-1 and TRBJ2-7; 7 nucleotides agree with TRBD2. TRBV23-1 is annotated as an ORF whose role is uncertain. Germline trimming cut 11 bases from V and 0 bases from J; bases unmatched to any gene: 10. CDR3 length: 14 residues. The DNA for the CDR3 is TGCGCCCGCCCAGGGAGGGGAATCTCCTACGAGCAGTACTTC. Translated: CARPGRGISYEQYF.

This rearrangement joins TRBV2 to TRBJ2-7; tentatively, D is TRBD1 (5 bases). Per germline, CDR1 SNHLY and CDR2 FYNNEI. The length of the CDR3 is 13 residues. V lost 6 bases and J lost 1, with 10 bases in between. The chain's CDR3 is CASSPRDSYEQYV. Here the CDR3 DNA reads TGTGCCAGCAGCCCCAGGGATTCCTACGAGCAGTACGTC.

The chain recombines TRBV27 with TRBJ2-7; 11 nucleotides line up with TRBD2. The V segment lost 7 bases and the J segment 2 bases; nucleotides outside the gene matches: 10. Per the germline V gene, CDR1 is MNHEY and CDR2 is SMNVEV (reference sequence). There are 16 residues in the CDR3. As DNA, the CDR3 is TGTGCCAGCACAAAGACCGGGACTAGCGGCCCCTACGAGCAGTACTTC. Protein sequence: CASTKTGTSGPYEQYF.

This clonotype has more than one count but fewer than ten. The chain joins TRBV12-3 or TRBV12-4 to TRBJ2-5; no definite D call. This CDR3 comprises 16 residues. Trimming took 5 bases from V and 3 from J, leaving 19 bases between them. In nucleotides, the CDR3 is TGTGCCAGCAGTCCCTGGCGAGCCCACCCCGAAGAGACCCAGTACTTC. Encoded protein: CASSPWRAHPEETQYF.

This clonotype came up a few times. The chain links TRBV2 to TRBJ2-7, with 8 bases aligning to TRBD1. The ends lost 2 bases at V and 6 bases at J; junction bases unmatched: 3. The CDR3 sequence is 13 residues long. Per the germline V gene, CDR1 is SNHLY and CDR2 is FYNNEI. CDR3 in amino acids: CASSEQGASEQYV. The CDR3 DNA follows: TGTGCCAGCAGTGAACAGGGGGCGAGCGAGCAGTACGTC.

This clonotype was seen many times. The chain is built from TRBV19 and TRBJ2-5; D not certain. The germline CDR1 and CDR2 sequences are LNHDA and SQIVND (reference sequence). V was cut by 4 bases and J by 5 bases, with 20 bases left in between. This CDR3 spans 16 amino acids. The CDR3 coding sequence is TGTGCCAGTAGTAGACAACACTGGGCTGGGGATGAGACCCAGTACTTC. This gives the protein CASSRQHWAGDETQYF.